The 2 T cell receptor beta chains below come from one sample, sequenced in a study of shared clonotypes between healthy human individuals. The repertoire was sequenced with immunoSEQ multiplex PCR; TCRdb's copy has only in-frame clones and lacks some. This table holds hundreds of thousands of clones, more than 95% found once. Sequenced sample: naive CD4+ T cells sorted from blood. Subset denoted: CD45RA+ positively selected. The receptor source for this set is a woman aged 25 to 39 in good health.

This chain links TRBV19 with TRBJ1-1; D is undetermined. The CDR3 is made up of 12 amino acids. Trimming cost V 7 bases and J 5 bases, with 11 bases left between them. In germline, CDR1 is LNHDA, CDR2 SQIVND (reference sequence). The chain's CDR3 is CASIGRWTEAFF. CDR3 DNA: TGTGCCAGTATAGGGCGTTGGACTGAAGCTTTCTTT.

The chain carries TRBV9 and TRBJ2-3; tentatively, D is TRBD1 or TRBD2 (7 bases each). V lost 1 base, J lost 4 bases, and 16 bases lay in between. Looked up from germline, CDR1 is SGDLS and CDR2 is YYNGEE. The CDR3 is made up of 16 amino acids. This CDR3 reads CASSVFGRGLPDTQYF. The CDR3 nucleotides read TGTGCCAGCAGCGTATTTGGGAGGGGGCTCCCAGATACGCAGTATTTT.